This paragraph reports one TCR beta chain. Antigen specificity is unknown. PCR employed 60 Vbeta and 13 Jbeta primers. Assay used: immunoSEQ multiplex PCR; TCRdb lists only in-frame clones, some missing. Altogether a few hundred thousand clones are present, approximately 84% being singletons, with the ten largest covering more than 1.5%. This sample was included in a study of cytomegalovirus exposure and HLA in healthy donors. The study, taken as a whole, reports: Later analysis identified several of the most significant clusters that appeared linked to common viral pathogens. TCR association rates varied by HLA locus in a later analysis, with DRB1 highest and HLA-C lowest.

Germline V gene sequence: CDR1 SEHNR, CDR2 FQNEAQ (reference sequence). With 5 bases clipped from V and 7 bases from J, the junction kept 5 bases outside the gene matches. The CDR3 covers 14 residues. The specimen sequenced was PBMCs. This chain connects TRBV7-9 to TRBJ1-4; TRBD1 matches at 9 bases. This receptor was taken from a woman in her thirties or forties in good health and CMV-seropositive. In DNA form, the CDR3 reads TGTGCCAGCAGCCCCGGGACAGGGAGTGAAAAACTGTTTTTT. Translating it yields CASSPGTGSEKLFF.